This TCR beta chain was observed in a study of blood T cell repertoires in COVID-19. About the research overall: Samples taken during acute and convalescent COVID-19 were collected in the United States, Italy and Spain. From T cells, B-cell-depleted T cells, or PBMCs came the material, which was cDNA or gDNA.

CDR3 length: 18 residues. V lost 0 bases to trimming and J lost 5 bases; unmatched junction nucleotides: 15. Germline V gene sequence: CDR1 SGHVS, CDR2 FNYEAQ. In the authors' methods: How many nucleated cells were present was estimated from reference gene primer amplification. TCRdb's table, derived via immunoSEQ multiplex PCR, lists solely in-frame clones and lacks some. That table gives V, J and clone size, and the DNA gave D and trimming. The sample includes some 45,000 clones, approximately 86% seen only once; the top ten take 31%. Sequenced input: peripheral blood. This chain joins TRBV7-6 and TRBJ2-5, with TRBD1 identical over 7 bases. The source is a woman older than 75 with acute or convalescent COVID-19. The CDR3 loop is CASSLAQGTGSRGETQYF. The DNA of the CDR3 is TGTGCCAGCAGCTTAGCGCAAGGCACGGGAAGCAGGGGGGAGACCCAGTACTTC.